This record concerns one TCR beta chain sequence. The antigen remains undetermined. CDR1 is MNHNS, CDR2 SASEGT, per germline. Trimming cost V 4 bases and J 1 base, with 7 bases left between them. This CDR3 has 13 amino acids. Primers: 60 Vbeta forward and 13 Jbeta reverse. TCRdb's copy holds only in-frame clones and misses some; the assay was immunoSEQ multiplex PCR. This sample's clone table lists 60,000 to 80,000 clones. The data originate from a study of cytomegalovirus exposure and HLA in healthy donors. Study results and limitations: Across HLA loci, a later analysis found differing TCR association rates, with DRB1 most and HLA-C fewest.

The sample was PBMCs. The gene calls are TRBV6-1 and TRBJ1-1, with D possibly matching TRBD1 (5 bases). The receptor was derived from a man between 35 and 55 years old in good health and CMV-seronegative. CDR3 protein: CASSVQENTEAFF. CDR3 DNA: TGTGCCAGCAGTGTACAGGAGAACACTGAAGCTTTCTTT.